The present T cell receptor beta chain was sequenced within a study of shared clonotypes between healthy human individuals. The study's findings and limits: Non-shared clonotypes had lower generation probabilities than those shared by all four donors.

The CDR3 is 15 amino acids. Trimming took off 2 bases at V and 2 bases at J, with 7 bases between the two ends. Germline V gene lookup returns CDR1 SGHVS and CDR2 FNYEAQ. Concerning this clone: Its target is unknown.

The data were produced by immunoSEQ multiplex PCR, yet TCRdb's version contains in-frame clones alone and is incomplete. This table holds roughly 2.5 million clones, over 85% found once. The clonotype comes from a man aged 18 to 30 in good health. What was sequenced was naive CD4+ T cells sorted from blood. As to subset: CD45RA+ positively selected. The V and J genes are TRBV7-6 and TRBJ1-6; tentative D call: TRBD1 (5 bases). This CDR3 reads CASSLQGPYNSPLHF. The CDR3 DNA reads as TGTGCCAGCAGCTTACAGGGACCCTATAATTCACCCCTCCACTTT.